The 7 T cell receptor beta chains reported below all come from one sample, sequenced in a study of CD8 T cells in Susac syndrome. RNA was extracted with the RNeasy kit, and a quantity of roughly 0.45 to 1 ug was reverse transcribed using random hexamers. TCRdb re-called the immunoSEQ multiplex PCR reads through MiXCR, storing one row per CDR3 protein. The data hold roughly 200,000 distinct CDR3 sequences, with around 95% observed a single time. Sequenced material: CD4+ T cells from PBMCs. These receptors originate from a human donor with multiple sclerosis.

This rearrangement joins TRBV13 to TRBJ1-5; D unclear. The V gene's germline CDR1 is PRHDT and CDR2 FYEKMQ (reference sequence). Deletions cut 3 bases from V and 3 bases from J, with 12 bases between. The length of the CDR3 is 15 residues. The CDR3 DNA is TGTGCCAGCAGCTTGAAGGCGAGCAACAATCAGCCCCAGCATTTT. Its translation: CASSLKASNNQPQHF.

V and J are TRBV7-2 and TRBJ2-7; tentatively, D is TRBD1 (7 bases). CDR3 length: 14 residues. Germline CDR1 reads SGHTA; CDR2 reads FQGNSA. The V end lost 5 bases, the J end lost 5 bases, and 16 bases lay between the germline ends. Here the CDR3 reads CASSGGTAWHEQYF. The CDR3 DNA is TGTGCCAGCAGCGGAGGGACAGCCTGGCACGAGCAGTACTTC.

The chain recombines TRBV5-6 with TRBJ1-5; D is uncertain. Germline loops: CDR1 SGHDT, CDR2 YYEEEE. This CDR3 has 15 amino acids. V dropped 4 bases and J dropped 2 bases, with 13 bases sitting between them. CDR3 sequence: CASSLFVGGNQPQHF. CDR3 sequence (DNA): TGTGCCAGCAGCCTTTTTGTGGGTGGCAATCAGCCCCAGCATTTT.

This chain uses TRBV3-1 with TRBJ2-7; D unresolved. This CDR3 spans 12 amino acids. V was shortened by 4 bases and J by 6 bases, with 10 bases between the two germline ends. CDR1 is LGHDT and CDR2 is YNNKEL in the germline V gene (reference sequence). CDR3: CASSRLGSEQYF. The CDR3 nucleotides read TGTGCCAGCAGCCGTCTGGGTTCCGAGCAGTACTTC.

This clonotype was counted once. J is TRBJ1-1 and V is TRBV6-5; no clear D gene. The germline CDR1 and CDR2 sequences are MNHEY and SVGAGI. The CDR3 has 15 residues. Trimming pared 0 bases from V and 0 bases from J, leaving 8 bases between. Written as DNA, the CDR3 is TGTGCCAGCAGTTACTCAGCCACCATGAACACTGAAGCTTTCTTT. Its translation is CASSYSATMNTEAFF.

The chain has TRBV18 and TRBJ1-6; D is unresolved. V was cut by 3 bases and J by 9 bases, with 18 bases left in between. CDR1 KGHSH and CDR2 LQKENI come from the germline V gene. CDR3 size: 16 residues. The DNA of the CDR3 is TGTGCCAGCTCACCGGAACGGGCAGGTTCTGGTTCACCCCTCCACTTT. Its translation: CASSPERAGSGSPLHF.

This sequence joins TRBV9 and TRBJ2-3; D gene ambiguous. The CDR3 contains 15 residues. Deletions cut 0 bases from V and 3 bases from J, with 11 bases between. The V gene's germline CDR1 is SGDLS and CDR2 YYNGEE. The CDR3 is CASSVGVGRTDTQYF. The CDR3 DNA is TGTGCCAGCAGCGTAGGAGTAGGGCGGACAGATACGCAGTATTTT.